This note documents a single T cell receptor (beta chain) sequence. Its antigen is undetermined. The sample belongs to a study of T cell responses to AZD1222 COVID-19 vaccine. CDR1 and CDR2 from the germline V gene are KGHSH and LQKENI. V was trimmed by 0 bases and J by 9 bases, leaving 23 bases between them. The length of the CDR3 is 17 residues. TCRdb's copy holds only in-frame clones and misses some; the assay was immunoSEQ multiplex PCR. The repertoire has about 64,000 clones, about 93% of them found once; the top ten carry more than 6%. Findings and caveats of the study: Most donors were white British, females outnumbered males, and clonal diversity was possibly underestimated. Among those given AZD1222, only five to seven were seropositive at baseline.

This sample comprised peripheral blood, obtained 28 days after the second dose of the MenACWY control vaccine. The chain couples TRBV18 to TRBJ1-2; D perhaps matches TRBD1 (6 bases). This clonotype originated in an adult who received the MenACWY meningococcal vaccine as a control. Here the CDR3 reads CASSPPGHATLRGSYTF. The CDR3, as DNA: TGTGCCAGCTCACCACCGGGACACGCAACTCTTAGGGGAAGCTACACCTTC.